This T cell receptor (beta chain) was recorded in a study of cytotoxic CD8 clonotypes in ibrutinib-treated CLL. Whole-study context: After a median of 68 months, 14 patients stayed remitted and some twelve progressed; responses had been partial in around 25 and complete in 2. Overall study findings and caveats: Relative to age-matched healthy donors, clonality at baseline was higher, and it tracked circulating CD8+ T-cell counts.

Germline V gene lookup returns CDR1 SGHKS and CDR2 YYEKEE (reference sequence). Trimming took 4 bases from V and 1 from J, leaving 14 bases between them. CDR3 length: 15 residues. Turning to this clone: What it recognizes is unknown.

Only in-frame clones appear in the TCRdb table, and some are missing; sequencing was by immunoSEQ multiplex PCR. Among approximately 150,000 clones listed, more than 70% were seen once. Roughly 2 micrograms of genomic DNA, which was extracted from cryopreserved PBMCs, served as the material used for the TCR beta libraries. This receptor was obtained from a human donor with chronic lymphocytic leukemia. Material: PBMCs, obtained at disease progression, from a patient treated with ibrutinib. The gene calls are TRBV5-5 and TRBJ1-2; maybe TRBD1 (5 bases). CDR3 nucleotides: TGTGCCAGCAGCCGGACACCAGGAAATAACTATGGCTACACCTTC. It yields the protein CASSRTPGNNYGYTF. Filled out from reference TRBV5-5 and TRBJ1-2, the complete variable domain reads DAGVTQSPTHLIKTRGQQVTLRCSPISGHKSVSWYQQVLGQGPQFIFQYYEKEERGRGNFPDRFSARQFPNYSSELNVNALLLGDSALYLCASSRTPGNNYGYTFGSGTRLTVV.